The 30 T cell receptor beta chains below come from one sample, sequenced in a study of T-cell memory formation after mild COVID-19 (dated by TCRdb to the early 2020s). Preparation of the library involved 5' RACE. Sequenced on an Illumina NovaSeq 6000. TCRdb took the public reads, trimmed them with fastp at Q25, ran MiXCR for clone calling and kept in-frame beta chains. Rows with a matching CDR3 protein are joined into one entry that keeps the most common DNA and genes. A total of roughly 150,000 distinct CDR3 sequences appear in this sample, around 15% of them only once. The top ten constitute less than 30% of the sample. The specimen was PBMCs or a T cell subset sorted from them (not recorded which). The receptor source for this set is an adult woman who had mild COVID-19 (a few samples of this study predate the infection). The sample titles of this study are shuffled in the database, so cell type and time point are left out; the donor was told from shared clones.

This clonotype showed up just a few times. The chain carries TRBV25-1 and TRBJ2-1, with TRBD2 matching over 7 bases. There are 15 residues in the CDR3. Per the germline V gene, CDR1 is MGHDK and CDR2 is SYGVNS. Trimming took 3 bases from V and 4 from J; bases not matched to a gene: 6. CDR3 sequence reads: CASSEFLAEYNEQFF. DNA for the CDR3: TGTGCCAGCAGTGAGTTTCTAGCGGAGTACAATGAGCAGTTCTTC.

The gene calls are TRBV5-1 and TRBJ2-7; 9 bases line up with TRBD1. Germline V lookup: CDR1 SGHRS, CDR2 YFSETQ. Trimming took 3 bases from V and 3 from J; bases not matched to a gene: 7. The CDR3 loop spans 15 amino acids. CDR3: CASSSPNRGLYEQYF. CDR3 in DNA: TGCGCCAGCAGCTCACCCAACAGGGGGCTCTACGAGCAGTACTTC.

The chain couples TRBV6-5 to TRBJ1-2; D is uncertain. V was clipped by 2 bases and J by 6 bases, with 16 bases between them. CDR1 and CDR2 from the germline V gene are MNHEY and SVGAGI. The CDR3 covers 15 residues. The CDR3 DNA reads TGTGCCAGCAGTTACAGGGAAGATTTCCCGGATGGCTACACCTTC. Translated, it gives CASSYREDFPDGYTF.

This rearrangement joins TRBV15 to TRBJ2-7, with 8 bases that match TRBD2. Germline V gene sequence: CDR1 LNHNV, CDR2 YYDKDF (reference sequence). J gave up 2 bases and V 5 bases, and 2 bases lay outside the gene matches. The CDR3 loop spans 13 amino acids. CDR3 sequence reads: CATSSLAAYEQYF. Written as DNA, the CDR3 is TGTGCCACCAGCTCACTAGCGGCCTACGAGCAGTACTTC.

This clonotype was recorded a few times. The chain employs TRBV10-3 and TRBJ1-2, with D possibly TRBD1 on 6 matching bases. Trimming shortened V by 5 bases and J by 6 bases, and 13 bases separated the two germline ends. There are 13 residues in the CDR3. The V gene's germline CDR1 is ENHRY and CDR2 SYGVKD. DNA of the CDR3: TGTGCCATCAGTCCCTCGGGGGGCGATGGCTACACCTTC. Translation gives CAISPSGGDGYTF.

This clonotype has only a few counts. The rearrangement links TRBV27 to TRBJ1-2; 7 bases match TRBD1. The CDR3 has 14 residues. The germline gives CDR1 MNHEY, CDR2 SMNVEV (reference sequence). J was trimmed by 4 bases and V by 5 bases; bases with no gene match: 7. The CDR3 DNA reads TGTGCCAGCAGTCCGACAGGGATGATCTATGGCTACACCTTC. Its translation: CASSPTGMIYGYTF.

The V call is TRBV29-1, the J call TRBJ1-4; D might be TRBD1 (6 bases). Germline-derived CDR1 and CDR2 are SQVTM and ANQGSEA. Trimming took 7 bases from V and 5 from J, leaving 14 bases between them. The CDR3 contains 13 residues. The CDR3 nucleotides read TGCAGCGCCTCCGGGACACCCAATGAAAAACTGTTTTTT. Translating gives CSASGTPNEKLFF.

The chain uses TRBV25-1 and TRBJ1-1, with a possible D match to TRBD1 (5 bases). CDR1 MGHDK and CDR2 SYGVNS come from the germline V gene. The CDR3 sequence is 13 residues long. Trimming shortened V by 0 bases and J by 10 bases, and 12 bases separated the two germline ends. The CDR3 DNA reads as TGTGCCAGCAGTGAATATGGGACGGTAGGAGCTTTCTTT. It translates to CASSEYGTVGAFF.

This clonotype was detected a few times. This rearrangement joins TRBV4-1 to TRBJ2-1, with D possibly TRBD2 on 5 matching bases. In germline, CDR1 is MGHRA, CDR2 YSYEKL. V was pared by 0 bases and J by 4 bases, with 16 bases between. This CDR3 has 17 amino acids. The CDR3 nucleotides read TGCGCCAGCAGCCAAGATCGTTCCAGCGGATCTTACAATGAGCAGTTCTTC. This encodes CASSQDRSSGSYNEQFF.

V gene TRBV2 combines with J gene TRBJ2-7, with D perhaps TRBD1 (5 bases). This CDR3 has 14 amino acids. The germline CDR1 and CDR2 sequences are SNHLY and FYNNEI. V was shortened by 1 base and J by 0 bases, with 7 bases between the two germline ends. As DNA, the CDR3 is TGTGCCAGCAGTGAAGGTGGGGCCTCCTACGAGCAGTACTTC. Amino acids: CASSEGGASYEQYF.

This clonotype occurred a few times. V gene TRBV7-2 combines with J gene TRBJ2-1; 7 bases align to TRBD2. Germline values: CDR1 SGHTA, CDR2 FQGNSA. CDR3 size: 17 residues. The junction had 5 bases not matched to a gene; V was cut back by 0 bases and J by 0 bases. This CDR3 reads CASSLALAVSSYNEQFF. CDR3 DNA sequence: TGTGCCAGCAGCTTAGCCCTAGCGGTATCCTCCTACAATGAGCAGTTCTTC. The whole variable domain, remainder taken from reference TRBV7-2 and TRBJ2-1, is GAGVSQSPSNKVTEKGKDVELRCDPISGHTALYWYRQSLGQGLEFLIYFQGNSAPDKSGLPSDRFSAERTGGSVSTLTIQRTQQEDSAVYLCASSLALAVSSYNEQFFGPGTRLTVL.

The table lists this clonotype with a few counts. The chain links TRBV24-1 to TRBJ2-2; D not resolved. Between the trimmed V and J ends, which lost 5 bases and 2 bases, there was a span of 11 bases. Per germline, CDR1 KGHDR and CDR2 SFDVKD. This CDR3 has 15 residues. The CDR3 sequence: CATSVLHYNTGELFF. The CDR3 DNA is TGTGCCACCAGTGTCTTACACTATAACACCGGGGAGCTGTTTTTT.

This clonotype was recorded a few times. The V gene is TRBV19, the J gene TRBJ1-1; no definite D call. In germline, CDR1 is LNHDA, CDR2 SQIVND (reference sequence). V gave up 11 bases and J gave up 0 bases, with 10 bases separating them. The CDR3 extends over 12 amino acids. This CDR3 reads CAVQTVNTEAFF. The CDR3 DNA sequence: TGTGCCGTACAGACGGTGAACACTGAAGCTTTCTTT.

This clonotype was recorded a few times. The rearrangement joins TRBV20-1 to TRBJ1-1; D remains unclear. Trimming left V 0 bases short and J 7 bases short, with 9 bases between. Per the germline V gene, CDR1 is DFQATT and CDR2 is SNEGSKA (reference sequence). There are 12 residues in the CDR3. The CDR3 nucleotides are TGCAGTGCTAGAGAGTATCAGGTTGAAGCTTTCTTT. It specifies CSAREYQVEAFF.

This clonotype was picked up a small number of times. The chain employs TRBV20-1 and TRBJ2-1; TRBD2 matches at 14 bases. Germline CDR1 is DFQATT and CDR2 is SNEGSKA (reference sequence). V trimming: 5 bases; J trimming: 6 bases; junction bases outside the gene matches: 9. CDR3 length: 16 residues. CDR3 DNA sequence: TGCAGTGCTGAGGTGGGACTAGCGGGAGTACGCAATGAGCAGTTCTTC. Protein product: CSAEVGLAGVRNEQFF.

This clonotype was detected a few times. This CDR3 reads CASNRAGGYGEQYF. In DNA form, the CDR3 reads TGTGCCAGCAATCGGGCGGGGGGCTACGGCGAGCAGTACTTC. The V gene is TRBV6-5, the J gene TRBJ2-7, with 8 bases identical to TRBD2. The CDR3 contains 14 residues. CDR1 and CDR2 from the germline V gene are MNHEY and SVGAGI. The J segment lost 6 bases and the V segment lost 7 bases, leaving 11 bases of the junction unmatched.

This rearrangement joins TRBV7-3 to TRBJ1-5; D is perhaps TRBD1 (6 bases). V lost 2 bases and J lost 9, with 14 bases in between. CDR1 is SGHTA, CDR2 FQGTGA, per germline. This CDR3 is built from 14 residues. CDR3 DNA sequence: TGTGCCAGCAGCTTAGAAGGGGGGCAGGGGCCCCAGCATTTT. Translation: CASSLEGGQGPQHF.

The V and J genes are TRBV7-2 and TRBJ2-7; 9 nucleotides match TRBD2. Germline V gene data show CDR1 as SGHTA and CDR2 as FQGNSA. The CDR3 extends over 15 amino acids. The junction had 9 bases not matched to a gene; V was cut back by 4 bases and J by 5 bases. CDR3: CASSSLGLAGHEQYF. The CDR3 nucleotides are TGTGCCAGCAGCTCCTTGGGACTAGCTGGCCACGAGCAGTACTTC.

This clonotype was counted many times. This chain connects TRBV7-2 to TRBJ2-7; 8 nucleotides match TRBD2. The CDR3 has 14 amino acids. The V gene end was trimmed by 3 bases and the J gene end by 2 bases; junction bases not matched to a gene: 3. Germline CDR1 SGHTA, CDR2 FQGNSA. The CDR3 sequence: CASSFAGGTYEQYF. CDR3 DNA sequence: TGTGCCAGCAGCTTCGCGGGAGGCACCTACGAGCAGTACTTC.

J is TRBJ2-1 and V is TRBV19, with TRBD2 matching over 10 bases. The CDR3 contains 15 residues. J lost 0 bases, V lost 8 bases, and 4 bases had no gene match. CDR1 LNHDA and CDR2 SQIVND come from the germline V gene (reference sequence). The CDR3 is CASAGLANSYNEQFF. The CDR3 DNA reads as TGTGCCAGTGCGGGACTAGCGAACTCCTACAATGAGCAGTTCTTC.

A few counts support this clonotype. V is TRBV10-3 and J is TRBJ2-1; D not certain. Germline CDR1 is ENHRY and CDR2 is SYGVKD. V dropped 3 bases and J dropped 6 bases, with 6 bases sitting between them. The CDR3 sequence is 12 residues long. The CDR3 spells CAISDSSNEQFF. CDR3 nucleotide sequence: TGTGCCATCAGTGATAGCTCCAATGAGCAGTTCTTC.

This clonotype was detected only a few times. The V and J genes are TRBV6-5 and TRBJ2-1; TRBD2 agrees at 7 bases. Germline lookup yields CDR1 MNHEY and CDR2 SVGAGI. This CDR3 is built from 17 residues. The V segment lost 2 bases and the J segment 3 bases; nucleotides outside the gene matches: 10. CDR3 amino acids: CASSYLWGGGDYNEQFF. The CDR3 nucleotides are TGTGCCAGCAGTTACCTTTGGGGCGGGGGTGACTACAATGAGCAGTTCTTC.

The chain carries TRBV27 and TRBJ1-5, with D unresolved. This CDR3 comprises 13 residues. Germline V lookup: CDR1 MNHEY, CDR2 SMNVEV (reference sequence). Trimming removed 6 bases at V and 4 bases at J, with 10 bases between. CDR3 sequence (DNA): TGTGCCAGCAGCAACGGAGGTAATCAGCCCCAGCATTTT. It is translated as CASSNGGNQPQHF.

The chain joins TRBV20-1 to TRBJ1-3, with D hard to call. Between the trimmed V and J ends, which lost 3 bases and 3 bases, there was a span of 12 bases. From germline, CDR1 is DFQATT and CDR2 SNEGSKA (reference sequence). The CDR3 has 14 amino acids. The CDR3 loop is CSASFREGGNTIYF. The CDR3 DNA reads TGCAGTGCTAGTTTTAGGGAGGGTGGAAACACCATATATTTT.

The V and J genes are TRBV5-1 and TRBJ2-7, with D hard to call. Germline V gives CDR1 SGHRS, CDR2 YFSETQ. The CDR3 contains 14 residues. V lost 2 bases and J lost 3, with 12 bases in between. In nucleotides, the CDR3 is TGCGCCAGCAGCTTTACAATATCGGACTACGAGCAGTACTTC. Its translation: CASSFTISDYEQYF.

The rearrangement uses TRBV12-3 or TRBV12-4 and TRBJ2-5; D assignment may be TRBD1 or TRBD2 (5 bases each). The CDR3 sequence is 15 residues long. The V end was cut by 6 bases, the J end by 7 bases, with 21 bases between. The CDR3 reads CASSRPDPTGGTQYF. The DNA for the CDR3 is TGTGCCAGCAGCCGCCCCGACCCGACTGGGGGGACCCAGTACTTC.

This clonotype was seen a handful of times. The chain carries TRBV5-1 and TRBJ2-5; tentatively, D is TRBD1 (5 bases). Deletions cut 1 base from V and 2 bases from J, with 12 bases between. Looked up from germline, CDR1 is SGHRS and CDR2 is YFSETQ. This CDR3 is 15 amino acids long. This chain's CDR3 is CASSLLLRDQETQYF. CDR3 DNA sequence: TGCGCCAGCAGCTTGCTCCTCAGGGATCAAGAGACCCAGTACTTC.

The chain has TRBV6-6 and TRBJ2-5; 9 bases match TRBD2. Trimming took 6 bases from V and 6 from J; bases not matched to a gene: 8. Germline V gene sequence: CDR1 MNHNY, CDR2 SVGAGI (reference sequence). The CDR3 length is 14 residues. CDR3 bases: TGTGCCAGCAGCCCCAGTAGCGGGAGTAAGACCCAGTACTTC. Translated, it gives CASSPSSGSKTQYF.

The rearrangement uses TRBV28 and TRBJ2-7; TRBD1 agrees at 9 bases. The V gene's germline CDR1 is MDHEN and CDR2 SYDVKM. The CDR3 spans 14 residues. V shed 6 bases and J 5 bases; nucleotides not matched to a gene: 8. As DNA, the CDR3 is TGTGCCAGCAGACCCGGGACAGGGCGGAACGAGCAGTACTTC. Residues: CASRPGTGRNEQYF.

J is TRBJ2-1 and V is TRBV2; 10 bases are shared with TRBD1. The CDR3 runs to 13 residues. From germline, CDR1 is SNHLY and CDR2 FYNNEI. The V gene end was trimmed by 11 bases and the J gene end by 5 bases; junction bases not matched to a gene: 6. CDR3 in DNA: TGTGCCTGCCGGGACAGGGGTCACAATGAGCAGTTCTTC. Its translation is CACRDRGHNEQFF. The full variable domain, rest sourced from reference TRBV2 and TRBJ2-1, is EPEVTQTPSHQVTQMGQEVILRCVPISNHLYFYWYRQILGQKVEFLVSFYNNEISEKSEIFDDQFSVERPDGSNFTLKIRSTKLEDSAMYFCACRDRGHNEQFFGPGTRLTVL.